Below, 24 T cell receptor beta chains from the same sample are listed, as sequenced in a study of OX40 agonist ivuxolimab in advanced cancers. The table came from immunoSEQ multiplex PCR; TCRdb's copy has only in-frame clones and leaves some out. The sample records tens of thousands of clones, 75% to 90% being singletons. The sequencing here drew on CD4+ or CD8+ T cells sorted from blood, taken in a trial of the OX40 agonist ivuxolimab. The receptors originated from an adult with an advanced solid tumor such as melanoma, head and neck, liver or kidney cancer.

This clone has more than one count but fewer than ten. The chain uses TRBV4-3 and TRBJ2-3; D may correspond to TRBD1 or TRBD2 (6 bases each). The CDR3 is 16 residues long. Germline values: CDR1 LGHNA, CDR2 YSLEER. Deletions cut 1 base from V and 3 bases from J, with 14 bases between. The CDR3 here is CASSQGRGHLTDTQYF. In DNA form, the CDR3 reads TGCGCCAGCAGCCAAGGGAGGGGACATCTAACAGATACGCAGTATTTT.

This chain connects TRBV27 to TRBJ1-1; no definite D call. Germline V gene lookup returns CDR1 MNHEY and CDR2 SMNVEV (reference sequence). The CDR3 sequence is 13 residues long. The germline V and J ends were trimmed by 3 bases and 2 bases, with 7 bases remaining between them. The CDR3 region is CASSFRPNTEAFF. CDR3 sequence (DNA): TGTGCCAGCAGTTTTAGACCCAACACTGAAGCTTTCTTT.

V and J are TRBV10-3 and TRBJ2-7; perhaps TRBD1 as D (6 bases). Trimming stripped 2 bases from V and 3 bases from J, with 14 bases between. Germline loops: CDR1 ENHRY, CDR2 SYGVKD. The CDR3 loop spans 15 amino acids. CDR3: CAISEGDTTLYEQYF. The DNA of the CDR3 is TGTGCCATCAGTGAGGGGGACACTACTCTCTACGAGCAGTACTTC.

The chain couples TRBV5-5 to TRBJ1-2, with 8 bases matching TRBD1. The V segment lost 3 bases and the J segment 4 bases; nucleotides outside the gene matches: 2. CDR1 is SGHKS and CDR2 is YYEKEE in the germline V gene (reference sequence). CDR3 length: 13 amino acids. The CDR3 DNA follows: TGTGCCAGCAGCTGGGACAGGATCTATGGCTACACCTTC. Amino acids: CASSWDRIYGYTF.

The genes are TRBV30 and TRBJ1-4, with 7 bases matching TRBD1. Germline CDR1 and CDR2: GTSNPN and SVGIG (reference sequence). The CDR3 contains 13 residues. Trimming at V came to 5 bases and at J to 6 bases, leaving 6 bases not matched to a gene. CDR3 protein: CAWLYQGDEKLFF. The DNA for the CDR3 is TGTGCCTGGTTGTACCAGGGGGATGAAAAACTGTTTTTT.

This clone was recorded a few times. The chain carries TRBV5-4 and TRBJ2-5; weak D call: TRBD1 (8 bases). Trimming cost V 3 bases and J 7 bases, with 13 bases left between them. CDR1 and CDR2 from the germline V gene are SGHNT and YYREEE (reference sequence). There are 13 residues in the CDR3. The CDR3, as DNA: TGTGCCAGCAGCTCGGACAGGGAGGGGACCCAGTACTTC. This gives the protein CASSSDREGTQYF.

The V and J genes are TRBV30 and TRBJ2-3; 11 nucleotides line up with TRBD2. V lost 5 bases to trimming and J lost 6 bases; unmatched junction nucleotides: 7. The CDR3 is made up of 14 amino acids. Germline V lookup: CDR1 GTSNPN, CDR2 SVGIG (reference sequence). The CDR3 loop reads CAWAILAGGDTQYF. The CDR3 DNA reads as TGTGCCTGGGCCATCCTAGCGGGAGGCGATACGCAGTATTTT.

This clone was counted once. The rearrangement uses TRBV5-1 and TRBJ2-1, with 10 bases matching TRBD2. The trim removed 3 bases at V and 1 base at J, leaving 16 bases unmatched. This CDR3 region has 20 residues. CDR1 SGHRS and CDR2 YFSETQ come from the germline V gene. The DNA for the CDR3 is TGCGCCAGCAGCTCCCGGAGCACATTTTCTAGCGGGAGTTCCTACAATGAGCAGTTCTTC. Amino acids: CASSSRSTFSSGSSYNEQFF.

The chain recombines TRBV9 with TRBJ1-6; D is undetermined. This CDR3 is 15 amino acids long. The V gene's germline CDR1 is SGDLS and CDR2 YYNGEE. The ends were cut back, 0 bases at V and 0 bases at J, with 4 bases in the middle. CDR3 sequence reads: CASSVGVSYNSPLHF. The CDR3, as DNA: TGTGCCAGCAGCGTAGGGGTCTCCTATAATTCACCCCTCCACTTT. Full variable domain (rest looked up from reference TRBV9 and TRBJ1-6): DSGVTQTPKHLITATGQRVTLRCSPRSGDLSVYWYQQSLDQGLQFLIQYYNGEERAKGNILERFSAQQFPDLHSELNLSSLELGDSALYFCASSVGVSYNSPLHFGNGTRLTVT.

This chain uses TRBV7-9 with TRBJ2-7; 8 bases line up with TRBD1. The V gene end was trimmed by 5 bases and the J gene end by 0 bases; junction bases not matched to a gene: 3. This CDR3 spans 14 amino acids. Per the germline V gene, CDR1 is SEHNR and CDR2 is FQNEAQ (reference sequence). CDR3 residues: CASSQGAPSYEQYF. CDR3 bases: TGTGCCAGCAGCCAGGGGGCCCCCTCCTACGAGCAGTACTTC.

This clone turned up a few times. The gene calls are TRBV5-4 and TRBJ1-1, with 9 bases identical to TRBD1. Germline values: CDR1 SGHNT, CDR2 YYREEE (reference sequence). J gave up 1 base and V 4 bases, and 5 bases lay outside the gene matches. CDR3 length equals 15 residues. In DNA form, the CDR3 reads TGTGCCAGCAGCCCTAACAGGGGGCCGAACACTGAAGCTTTCTTT. Translated, it gives CASSPNRGPNTEAFF.

The J gene is TRBJ2-1, the V gene TRBV7-3; D assignment may be TRBD1 or TRBD2 (5 bases each). The CDR3 has 12 amino acids. The V end lost 4 bases, the J end lost 10 bases, and 11 bases lay between the germline ends. Germline assignment: CDR1 SGHTA and CDR2 FQGTGA. This CDR3 is CASSSGTGEQFF. The CDR3 bases are TGTGCCAGCAGCTCCGGGACGGGAGAGCAGTTCTTC.

This rearrangement joins TRBV7-3 to TRBJ1-1; D is undetermined. Germline V CDR1 and CDR2: SGHTA, FQGTGA. The V and J ends lost 4 bases and 6 bases respectively, with 15 bases between them. The CDR3 is 14 residues long. CDR3 nucleotide sequence: TGTGCCAGCAGCTCCGGAGGTGTTGTAGCTGAAGCTTTCTTT. It yields the protein CASSSGGVVAEAFF.

The chain joins TRBV6-6 to TRBJ2-1; D may match TRBD1 or TRBD2 (7 bases each). The CDR3 consists of 14 residues. Per germline, CDR1 MNHNY and CDR2 SVGAGI (reference sequence). V lost 5 bases and J lost 4, with 12 bases in between. The CDR3 loop reads CASSMQGGYNEQFF. The CDR3 DNA sequence: TGTGCCAGCAGTATGCAGGGGGGGTACAATGAGCAGTTCTTC.

As DNA, the CDR3 is TGTGCCTGGAGACAGTCTCCCTCTCAGCCCCAGCATTTT. It codes for CAWRQSPSQPQHF. The chain recombines TRBV30 with TRBJ1-5, with D unclear. V was cut by 3 bases and J by 6 bases, with 12 bases left in between. The length of the CDR3 is 13 residues. CDR1 and CDR2 (germline): GTSNPN, SVGIG (reference sequence).

This clone was recorded a few times. This chain joins TRBV19 and TRBJ2-7, with D possibly TRBD1 on 5 matching bases. V was shortened by 7 bases and J by 0 bases, with 19 bases between the two germline ends. Germline V gives CDR1 LNHDA, CDR2 SQIVND (reference sequence). This CDR3 has 16 residues. This CDR3 reads CASNPGPYDLSYEQYF. DNA of the CDR3: TGTGCCAGTAATCCAGGGCCCTACGATCTCTCCTACGAGCAGTACTTC.

The rearrangement uses TRBV5-1 and TRBJ2-1; tentative D call: TRBD2 (5 bases). Germline values: CDR1 SGHRS, CDR2 YFSETQ. The CDR3 consists of 14 residues. The V end was cut by 4 bases, the J end by 15 bases, with 23 bases between. The CDR3 is CASSLLDSAGQWFF. CDR3 DNA sequence: TGCGCCAGCAGCCTCTTGGACTCGGCGGGTCAGTGGTTCTTC.

This clone showed up just once. This chain connects TRBV2 to TRBJ1-5, with unresolved D. This CDR3 has 14 amino acids. V was shortened by 6 bases and J by 2 bases, with 11 bases between the two germline ends. The germline V gene encodes CDR1 SNHLY and CDR2 FYNNEI. The CDR3 loop reads CASRFLGGNQPQHF. DNA of the CDR3: TGTGCCAGCAGGTTTTTAGGAGGCAATCAGCCCCAGCATTTT. Full variable domain (missing parts from reference TRBV2 and TRBJ1-5): EPEVTQTPSHQVTQMGQEVILRCVPISNHLYFYWYRQILGQKVEFLVSFYNNEISEKSEIFDDQFSVERPDGSNFTLKIRSTKLEDSAMYFCASRFLGGNQPQHFGDGTRLSIL.

The V and J genes are TRBV5-6 and TRBJ2-7, with a weak D call TRBD1 (6 bases). Germline loops: CDR1 SGHDT, CDR2 YYEEEE. Trimming shortened V by 4 bases and J by 2 bases, and 13 bases separated the two germline ends. CDR3 length: 14 amino acids. The CDR3 loop reads CASSLRTETYEQYF. The CDR3 bases are TGTGCCAGCAGCCTTCGGACAGAGACCTACGAGCAGTACTTC.

The rearrangement joins TRBV6-6 to TRBJ1-1, with a tentative D call TRBD1 (6 bases). The CDR3 length is 13 residues. Germline CDR1 MNHNY, CDR2 SVGAGI (reference sequence). V was cut by 0 bases and J by 10 bases, with 12 bases left in between. The CDR3 DNA sequence: TGTGCCAGCAGTTACTCGCAGGGGCCAGCAGCTTTCTTT. This sequence encodes CASSYSQGPAAFF.

The CDR3 bases are TGTGCCAGCAGTTTTGCTGGGCTGGGAGGGGGAGGGGGGTCCTACAATGAGCAGTTCTTC. Translated: CASSFAGLGGGGGSYNEQFF. The chain employs TRBV27 and TRBJ2-1, with a possible D match to TRBD2 (7 bases). CDR1 and CDR2 from the germline V gene are MNHEY and SMNVEV (reference sequence). The V gene lost 3 bases and the J gene lost 1 base, with 25 bases spanning the gap. The CDR3 contains 20 residues.

The chain couples TRBV5-6 to TRBJ1-5, with TRBD1 as a possible D gene (6 bases). Germline lookup yields CDR1 SGHDT and CDR2 YYEEEE. This CDR3 contains 14 residues. V was trimmed by 3 bases and J by 5 bases, leaving 12 bases between them. The CDR3 nucleotides read TGTGCCAGCAGCTATGGGACACTAGATCAGCCCCAGCATTTT. This gives the protein CASSYGTLDQPQHF. The full variable domain, its missing parts supplied by reference TRBV5-6 and TRBJ1-5, is DAGVTQSPTHLIKTRGQQVTLRCSPKSGHDTVSWYQQALGQGPQFIFQYYEEEERQRGNFPDRFSGHQFPNYSSELNVNALLLGDSALYLCASSYGTLDQPQHFGDGTRLSIL.

Only a few counts were recorded for this clone. Here the CDR3 DNA reads TGCGCCAGCAGCTACACCAACGAGCAGTACTTC. This codes for CASSYTNEQYF. The chain joins TRBV5-1 to TRBJ2-7; no firm D call. V was shortened by 3 bases and J by 5 bases, with 6 bases between the two germline ends. There are 11 residues in the CDR3. Per the germline V gene, CDR1 is SGHRS and CDR2 is YFSETQ.

This chain joins TRBV10-1 and TRBJ2-1; 7 nucleotides match TRBD2. The CDR3 loop spans 14 amino acids. CDR1 and CDR2 (germline): WNHNN, SYGVQD (reference sequence). V was clipped by 4 bases and J by 9 bases; unmatched bases: 9. CDR3 region: CASSVGRAQSEQFF. As DNA, the CDR3 is TGCGCCAGCAGTGTGGGGAGGGCGCAAAGTGAGCAGTTCTTC.